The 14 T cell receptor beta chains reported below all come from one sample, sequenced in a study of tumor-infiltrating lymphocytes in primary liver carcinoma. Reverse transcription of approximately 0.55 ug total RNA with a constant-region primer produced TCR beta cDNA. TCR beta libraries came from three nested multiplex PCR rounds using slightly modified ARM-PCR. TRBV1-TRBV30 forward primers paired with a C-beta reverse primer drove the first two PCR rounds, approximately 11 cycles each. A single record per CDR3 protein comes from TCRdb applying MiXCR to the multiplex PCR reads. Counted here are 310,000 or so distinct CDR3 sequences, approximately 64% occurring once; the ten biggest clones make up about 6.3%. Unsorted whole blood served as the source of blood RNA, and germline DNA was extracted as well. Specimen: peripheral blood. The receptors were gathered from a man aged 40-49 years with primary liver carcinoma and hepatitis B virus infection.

DNA for the CDR3: TGTGCCAGCAGTTCAGGGGCGGACAGAGGAAACACCATATATTTT. Translating it yields CASSSGADRGNTIYF. The chain couples TRBV28 to TRBJ1-3; possible D gene TRBD1, 6 bases. Germline-derived CDR1 and CDR2 are MDHEN and SYDVKM. Trimming cost V 4 bases and J 4 bases, with 14 bases left between them. This CDR3 region has 15 residues.

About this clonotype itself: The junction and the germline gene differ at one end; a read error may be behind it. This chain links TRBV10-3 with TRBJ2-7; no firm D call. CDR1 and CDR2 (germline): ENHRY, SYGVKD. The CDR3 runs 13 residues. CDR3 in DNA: TGTGCCACCTACGAAGAGGAAGGCTACAAGCAGTACTTC. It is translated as CATYEEEGYKQYF.

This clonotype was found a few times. CDR3 loop: CASSNPTDTQYF. For the CDR3, the DNA is TGTGCCAGCAGTAACCCCACAGATACGCAGTATTTT. The chain couples TRBV6-6 to TRBJ2-3; D ambiguous. Germline CDR1 reads MNHNY; CDR2 reads SVGAGI (reference sequence). With 5 bases removed from V and 2 bases from J, the gap between germline ends came to 5 bases. The CDR3 is made up of 12 amino acids.

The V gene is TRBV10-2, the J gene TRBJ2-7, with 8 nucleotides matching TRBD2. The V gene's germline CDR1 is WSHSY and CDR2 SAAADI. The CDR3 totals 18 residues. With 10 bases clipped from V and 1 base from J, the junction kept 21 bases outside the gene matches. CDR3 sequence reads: CAISVPGTRIISSYEQYF. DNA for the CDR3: TGCGCCATCAGCGTACCCGGGACTAGGATAATTTCTTCCTACGAGCAGTACTTC.

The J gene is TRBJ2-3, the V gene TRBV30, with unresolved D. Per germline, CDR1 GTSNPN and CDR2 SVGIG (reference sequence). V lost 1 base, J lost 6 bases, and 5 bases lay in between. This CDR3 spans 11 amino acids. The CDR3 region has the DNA TGTGCCTGGAGTGCTCGTGATACGCAGTATTTT. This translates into CAWSARDTQYF.

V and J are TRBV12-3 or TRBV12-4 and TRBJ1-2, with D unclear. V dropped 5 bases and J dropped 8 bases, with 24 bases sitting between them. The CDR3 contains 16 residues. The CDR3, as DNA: TGTGCCAGCAGTGCAAATACGGGGTGCGTCTTCTGCGGCTACACCTTC. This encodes CASSANTGCVFCGYTF.

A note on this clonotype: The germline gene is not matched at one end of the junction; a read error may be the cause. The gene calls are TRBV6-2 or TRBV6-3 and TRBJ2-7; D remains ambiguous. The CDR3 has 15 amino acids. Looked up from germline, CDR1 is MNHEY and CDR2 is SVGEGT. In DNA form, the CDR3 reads TGTGCCAGCAGATATCTGCTGGAGACGATCTACGAGCAGTACTTT. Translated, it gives CASRYLLETIYEQYF.

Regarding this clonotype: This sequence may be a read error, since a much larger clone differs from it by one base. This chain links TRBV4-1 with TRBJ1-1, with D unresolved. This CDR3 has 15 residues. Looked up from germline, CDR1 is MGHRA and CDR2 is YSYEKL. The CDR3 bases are TGCACCAGCAGCCAAGTAGGTAGTCCGAACACTGAAGCTTTCTTT. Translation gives CTSSQVGSPNTEAFF.

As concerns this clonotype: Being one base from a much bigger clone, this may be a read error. CDR3 amino acids: CVSSQEYRGRYEQYF. In DNA form, the CDR3 reads TGCGTCAGCAGCCAGGAATACAGGGGGCGGTACGAGCAGTACTTC. The J gene is TRBJ2-7, the V gene TRBV4-1, with 9 bases identical to TRBD1. The CDR3 is 15 residues long. The germline CDR1 and CDR2 sequences are MGHRA and YSYEKL.

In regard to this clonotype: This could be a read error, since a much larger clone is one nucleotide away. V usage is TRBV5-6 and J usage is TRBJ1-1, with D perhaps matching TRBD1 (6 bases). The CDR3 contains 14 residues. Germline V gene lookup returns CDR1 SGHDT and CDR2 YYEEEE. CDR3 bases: TGTGCCAGCAGCCCACAGGGTGTGGAAACTGAAGCTTCCTTT. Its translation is CASSPQGVETEASF.

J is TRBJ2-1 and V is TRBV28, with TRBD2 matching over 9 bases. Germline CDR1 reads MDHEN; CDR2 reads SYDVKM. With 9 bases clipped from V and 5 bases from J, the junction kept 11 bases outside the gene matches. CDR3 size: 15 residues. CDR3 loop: CASGRGGGDDNEQFF. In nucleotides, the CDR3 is TGTGCCAGTGGCCGTGGCGGGGGGGATGACAATGAGCAGTTCTTC.

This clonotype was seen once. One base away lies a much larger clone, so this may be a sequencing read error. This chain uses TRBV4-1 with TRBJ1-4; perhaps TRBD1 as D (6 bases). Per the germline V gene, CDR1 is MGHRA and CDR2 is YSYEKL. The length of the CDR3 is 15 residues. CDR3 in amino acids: CPSSVQGSSNEKLFF. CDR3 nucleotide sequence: TGCCCCAGCTCTGTACAGGGATCGAGTAATGAAAAACTGTTTTTT.

CDR3 residues: CATSDRTGPINEQFF. The CDR3, as DNA: TGTGCCACCAGTGACCGGACTGGTCCCATCAATGAGCAGTTCTTC. The chain carries TRBV24-1 and TRBJ2-1; D might be TRBD2 (5 bases). The CDR3 runs to 15 residues. Trimming took 4 bases from V and 6 from J, leaving 15 bases between them. Germline V gene sequence: CDR1 KGHDR, CDR2 SFDVKD.

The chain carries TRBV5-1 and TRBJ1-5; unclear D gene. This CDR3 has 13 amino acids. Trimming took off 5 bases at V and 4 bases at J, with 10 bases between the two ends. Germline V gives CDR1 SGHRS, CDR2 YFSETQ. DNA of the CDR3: TGCGCCAGCAGGGGAGACACTAATCAGCCCCAGCATTTT. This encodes CASRGDTNQPQHF.